This T cell receptor (beta chain) comes out of a study of blood T cell repertoires in COVID-19. About the study: Collection of acute and convalescent COVID-19 samples took place in the United States, Italy and Spain. Sources were T cells, B-cell-depleted T cells, or PBMCs; the material itself was cDNA or gDNA.

This clone was found many times. V lost 3 bases, J lost 12 bases, and 15 bases lay in between. CDR3 length: 13 amino acids. Germline values: CDR1 LGHNA, CDR2 YNFKEQ. Authors' analysis steps: Nucleated cell counts were estimated from reference gene primer amplification. Produced via immunoSEQ multiplex PCR; TCRdb's table is partial and in-frame only. Clone size and the V and J calls come from that table; the DNA yielded D and trimming. The sample includes 250,000 to 300,000 clones, 87% of them seen just once. The sequence came from a woman in her 50s who had recovered from COVID-19. Specimen: peripheral blood. The chain uses TRBV4-2 and TRBJ2-1; a possible D gene is TRBD2 (6 bases). The DNA for the CDR3 is TGTGCCAGCAGCCAGGATCTAAGCGGGTGGCAGTTCTTC. Translation: CASSQDLSGWQFF.